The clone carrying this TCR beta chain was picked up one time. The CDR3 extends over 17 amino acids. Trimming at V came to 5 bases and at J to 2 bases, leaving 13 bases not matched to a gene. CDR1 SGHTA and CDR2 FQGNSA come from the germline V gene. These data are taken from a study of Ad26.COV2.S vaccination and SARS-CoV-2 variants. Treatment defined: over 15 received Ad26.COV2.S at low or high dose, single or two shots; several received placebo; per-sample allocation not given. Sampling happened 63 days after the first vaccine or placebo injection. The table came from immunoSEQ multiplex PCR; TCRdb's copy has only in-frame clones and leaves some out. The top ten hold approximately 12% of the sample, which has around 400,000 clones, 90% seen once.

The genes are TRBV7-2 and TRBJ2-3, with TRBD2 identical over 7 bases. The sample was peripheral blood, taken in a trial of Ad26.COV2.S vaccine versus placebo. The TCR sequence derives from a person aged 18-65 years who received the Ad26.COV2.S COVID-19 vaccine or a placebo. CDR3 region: CASSDRDYSGDTDTQYF. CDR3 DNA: TGTGCCAGCAGCGACCGGGACTATTCTGGGGACACAGATACGCAGTATTTT.